The clone carrying this T cell receptor (beta chain) was counted a single time. The data are from a study of blood T cell repertoires in COVID-19. The V gene lost 2 bases and the J gene lost 3 bases, with 11 bases spanning the gap. Germline V lookup: CDR1 SGDLS, CDR2 YYNGEE. CDR3 length: 14 amino acids. Assay: immunoSEQ multiplex PCR; the TCRdb copy retains only in-frame clones and omits some. Among more than 85,000 clones listed, roughly 92% were seen once. This TCR was recovered from a woman between 50 and 59 years old with COVID-19, enrolled during active disease. The J gene is TRBJ1-2, the V gene TRBV9; D is perhaps TRBD1 (5 bases). Sequencing was performed on peripheral blood. The CDR3: CASSVSTAHYGYTF. CDR3 DNA sequence: TGTGCCAGCAGCGTTTCGACAGCACACTATGGCTACACCTTC.